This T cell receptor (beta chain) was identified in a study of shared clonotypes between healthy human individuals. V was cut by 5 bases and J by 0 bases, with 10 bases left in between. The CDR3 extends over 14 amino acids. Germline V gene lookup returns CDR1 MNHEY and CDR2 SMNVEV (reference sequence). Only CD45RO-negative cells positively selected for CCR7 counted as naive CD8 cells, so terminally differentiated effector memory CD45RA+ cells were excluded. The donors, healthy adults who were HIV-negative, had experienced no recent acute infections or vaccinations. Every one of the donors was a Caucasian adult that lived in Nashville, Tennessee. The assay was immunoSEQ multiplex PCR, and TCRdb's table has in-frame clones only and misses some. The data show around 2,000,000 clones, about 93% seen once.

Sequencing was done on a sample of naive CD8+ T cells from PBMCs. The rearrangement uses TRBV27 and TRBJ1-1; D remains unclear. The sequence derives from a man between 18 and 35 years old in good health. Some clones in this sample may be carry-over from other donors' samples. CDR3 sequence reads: CASSVTVMNTEAFF. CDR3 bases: TGTGCCAGCAGTGTAACTGTAATGAACACTGAAGCTTTCTTT.